A single T cell receptor (beta chain) is shown here with its context. The antigen remains undetermined. Possible read error: a much larger clone is one base away. The data derive from a study of T cell repertoires in aging, cancer and after chemotherapy. About the research overall: Six age groups, ranging from 30 or younger to 70 or older, included the donors. Study-level points and caveats: Healthy donors lost TCR diversity with age mainly through richness, cancer patients through richness and evenness.

A mixed TRB-A/B primer pool amplified rearranged TRB by multiplex touch-down PCR. TCRdb reprocessed the multiplex PCR reads with MiXCR, giving one entry per CDR3 protein. The data contain 10,000 to 13,000 distinct CDR3 sequences, roughly a quarter of them seen just once; the ten biggest clones take up 1.5% to 2%. The template was genomic DNA from peripheral blood, not RNA. The receptor's source is a human donor in good health. Source material: blood.

For the CDR3, the DNA is TGTGCCAGCAAGATACAGGGAATCCCCATCTGCGAGCAGTACTTC. Translating gives CASKIQGIPICEQYF. The chain recombines TRBV6-1 with TRBJ2-7, with D possibly being TRBD1 (6 bases). Trimming took 7 bases from V and 6 from J, leaving 22 bases between them. In germline, CDR1 is MNHNS, CDR2 SASEGT. CDR3 length: 15 residues.